The 32 T cell receptor beta chains reported below all come from one sample, sequenced in a study of blood T cells in healthy people across ages. Primers used in a second PCR of about 6 to 12 cycles were a sample-barcoded 5' primer and a J-beta primer mix. TCRdb re-derived calls from the 5' RACE reads in MiXCR, one entry per CDR3 protein. The sample has around 600,000 distinct CDR3 sequences; roughly 43% are singletons. The sequenced material came from blood. The receptors were sampled from an elderly man in good health.

The chain employs TRBV2 and TRBJ2-7, with TRBD2 as a possible D gene (6 bases). This CDR3 region has 15 residues. Per germline, CDR1 SNHLY and CDR2 FYNNEI. V lost 3 bases and J 4 bases, leaving 16 bases between the germline ends. The DNA of the CDR3 is TGTGCCAGCAGTGACGTACCCCCAGGGAGGTACGAGCAGTACTTC. This encodes CASSDVPPGRYEQYF.

V is TRBV6-5 and J is TRBJ2-1, with 10 bases that match TRBD1. The CDR3 extends over 17 amino acids. Germline V gene lookup returns CDR1 MNHEY and CDR2 SVGAGI. V lost 4 bases and J lost 5; bases outside the gene matches: 11. The chain's CDR3 is CASSSTWTGGVDNEQFF. The CDR3 nucleotides read TGTGCCAGCAGTTCCACCTGGACAGGGGGGGTGGACAATGAGCAGTTCTTC.

The chain uses TRBV6-6 and TRBJ2-2; 8 bases match TRBD2. Germline V gene data show CDR1 as MNHNY and CDR2 as SVGAGI (reference sequence). The CDR3 runs to 16 residues. J lost 6 bases, V lost 6 bases, and 12 bases had no gene match. This CDR3 reads CASSTLGSGIPGELFF. The CDR3 coding sequence is TGTGCCAGCAGCACTTTGGGTAGCGGGATCCCCGGGGAGCTGTTTTTT.

This clonotype has a handful of counts. The chain has TRBV20-1 and TRBJ1-2; tentative D call: TRBD1 (5 bases). Germline V lookup: CDR1 DFQATT, CDR2 SNEGSKA (reference sequence). The CDR3 has 15 residues. V gave up 6 bases and J gave up 7 bases, with 24 bases separating them. The CDR3 protein is CSALLQFGASGGYTF. The CDR3 DNA follows: TGCAGTGCCCTTTTACAATTCGGGGCCTCCGGTGGCTACACCTTC.

The chain carries TRBV7-2 and TRBJ2-7; D gene unclear. Trimming took off 5 bases at V and 4 bases at J, with 9 bases between the two ends. Germline CDR1 and CDR2: SGHTA and FQGNSA. The CDR3 totals 12 residues. The CDR3 DNA reads TGTGCCAGCAGCGTCATCGCGTACGAGCAGTACTTC. Translation gives CASSVIAYEQYF. The complete variable domain, with remaining parts taken from reference TRBV7-2 and TRBJ2-7, reads GAGVSQSPSNKVTEKGKDVELRCDPISGHTALYWYRQSLGQGLEFLIYFQGNSAPDKSGLPSDRFSAERTGGSVSTLTIQRTQQEDSAVYLCASSVIAYEQYFGPGTRLTVT.

The gene calls are TRBV29-1 and TRBJ2-5, with TRBD2 matching over 7 bases. This CDR3 is built from 13 residues. Per the germline V gene, CDR1 is SQVTM and CDR2 is ANQGSEA. V was pared by 4 bases and J by 2 bases, with 4 bases of the junction left unmatched. CDR3 protein: CSVASSGQETQYF. The DNA for the CDR3 is TGCAGCGTTGCGTCTAGCGGACAAGAGACCCAGTACTTC.

This rearrangement joins TRBV10-3 to TRBJ1-2; 8 nucleotides line up with TRBD1. Germline values: CDR1 ENHRY, CDR2 SYGVKD. This CDR3 is 11 amino acids long. The ends lost 8 bases at V and 6 bases at J; junction bases unmatched: 2. DNA for the CDR3: TGTGCCATCTCCAGGGGGCATGGCTACACCTTC. It codes for CAISRGHGYTF.

The chain combines TRBV20-1 with TRBJ2-2; D call uncertain. This CDR3 has 16 amino acids. V lost 3 bases to trimming and J lost 0 bases, with 14 bases between them. Germline values: CDR1 DFQATT, CDR2 SNEGSKA (reference sequence). In DNA, the CDR3 is TGCAGTGCTAGTAGCAGCCTGTTCGCGAACACCGGGGAGCTGTTTTTT. As protein: CSASSSLFANTGELFF.

This clonotype was seen only a few times. As DNA, the CDR3 is TGTGCCAGCAGTGAAATGGGTATGGGAGAGACCCAGTACTTC. Its translation: CASSEMGMGETQYF. The rearrangement uses TRBV2 and TRBJ2-5; D gene uncertain. This CDR3 comprises 14 residues. Deletions cut 2 bases from V and 4 bases from J, with 11 bases between. Germline V CDR1 and CDR2: SNHLY, FYNNEI. The entire variable domain, with the rest obtained from reference TRBV2 and TRBJ2-5, is as follows: EPEVTQTPSHQVTQMGQEVILRCVPISNHLYFYWYRQILGQKVEFLVSFYNNEISEKSEIFDDQFSVERPDGSNFTLKIRSTKLEDSAMYFCASSEMGMGETQYFGPGTRLLVL.

The chain recombines TRBV11-2 with TRBJ2-1; D gene uncertain. CDR3 length: 14 residues. V was trimmed by 1 base and J by 7 bases, leaving 11 bases between them. The germline CDR1 and CDR2 sequences are SGHAT and FQNNGV. CDR3 protein: CASSLGSFGNEQFF. The CDR3 DNA is TGTGCCAGCAGCTTAGGTTCTTTTGGGAATGAGCAGTTCTTC.

This clonotype came up a few times. The rearrangement joins TRBV2 to TRBJ2-1; 11 bases match TRBD2. Unmatched junction bases numbered 3, after V lost 4 bases and J lost 7 bases. Germline V gene lookup returns CDR1 SNHLY and CDR2 FYNNEI. The CDR3 runs 14 residues. The CDR3 coding sequence is TGTGCCAGCAGTGTCACTAGCGGGAGTAATGAGCAGTTCTTC. Residues: CASSVTSGSNEQFF.

A word on this clonotype: At one end the junction does not follow the germline gene, possibly because of a read error. This chain uses TRBV12-3 or TRBV12-4 with TRBJ2-5, with 7 bases lining up with TRBD1. The CDR3 consists of 13 residues. CDR3 in amino acids: CASSWDSQDTQYF. CDR3 nucleotide sequence: TGTGCCAGCAGTTGGGACAGCCAAGACACCCAGTACTTC.

This clonotype occurred a few times. V is TRBV5-1 and J is TRBJ2-5, with D possibly being TRBD1 (5 bases). The V and J ends lost 2 bases and 2 bases respectively, with 7 bases between them. The CDR3 has 13 residues. Germline V gene lookup returns CDR1 SGHRS and CDR2 YFSETQ. The CDR3 sequence: CASSFRAQETQYF. The CDR3 bases are TGCGCCAGCAGCTTCAGGGCTCAAGAGACCCAGTACTTC.

V is TRBV7-3 and J is TRBJ2-3, with 8 positions matching TRBD2. The CDR3 consists of 17 residues. Trimming removed 2 bases from V and 4 bases from J; junction bases left unmatched: 11. CDR1 and CDR2 from the germline V gene are SGHTA and FQGTGA. This chain's CDR3 is CASSLSPSSGRSDTQYF. The CDR3 nucleotides are TGTGCCAGCAGCTTATCCCCATCTAGCGGGCGGTCAGATACGCAGTATTTT.

The J gene is TRBJ2-1, the V gene TRBV29-1, with a weak D call TRBD2 (6 bases). The V and J ends lost 7 bases and 1 base respectively, with 14 bases between them. The CDR3 has 14 residues. Germline CDR1 reads SQVTM; CDR2 reads ANQGSEA. Here the CDR3 reads CSAGRDSSYNEQFF. The CDR3, as DNA: TGCAGCGCTGGACGGGACTCATCCTACAATGAGCAGTTCTTC.

In this sample, this clonotype turned up a few times. This sequence joins TRBV6-2 or TRBV6-3 and TRBJ2-1; D might be TRBD2 (7 bases). Trimming pared 8 bases from V and 2 bases from J, leaving 13 bases between. This CDR3 is built from 14 residues. The germline gives CDR1 MNHEY, CDR2 SVGEGT. The CDR3 nucleotides read TGTGCCAGCGGGGGGGCGCCTGCCTACAATGAGCAGTTCTTC. It yields the protein CASGGAPAYNEQFF.

This clonotype was picked up a small number of times. The chain carries TRBV4-3 and TRBJ1-4; D remains ambiguous. The CDR3 totals 15 residues. From germline, CDR1 is LGHNA and CDR2 YSLEER. V shed 2 bases and J shed 7 bases, with 14 bases lying between them. The CDR3 nucleotides read TGCGCCAGCAGCCAAAACGGGAAGCGGGGTGAAAAACTGTTTTTT. Translation gives CASSQNGKRGEKLFF.

This clonotype was recorded a few times. V and J are TRBV20-1 and TRBJ2-7; 8 bases line up with TRBD1. The J segment lost 3 bases and the V segment lost 3 bases, leaving 13 bases of the junction unmatched. Germline assignment: CDR1 DFQATT and CDR2 SNEGSKA (reference sequence). This CDR3 comprises 16 residues. The CDR3 here is CSASAAGGPASYEQYF. The CDR3 coding sequence is TGCAGTGCTAGTGCGGCAGGGGGCCCCGCAAGCTACGAGCAGTACTTC.

The chain employs TRBV6-1 and TRBJ2-7; tentatively, D is TRBD1 (6 bases). Germline V gene lookup returns CDR1 MNHNS and CDR2 SASEGT. CDR3 length equals 14 residues. V lost 5 bases, J lost 2 bases, and 13 bases lay in between. CDR3 nucleotide sequence: TGTGCCAGCAGTTGGACAGAGGGCCCCTACGAGCAGTACTTC. The encoded protein is CASSWTEGPYEQYF.

There are a few counts of this clonotype. V is TRBV28 and J is TRBJ2-1; D may be TRBD2 (6 bases). CDR1 MDHEN and CDR2 SYDVKM come from the germline V gene. This CDR3 is built from 14 residues. Trimming left V 7 bases short and J 6 bases short, with 16 bases between. DNA for the CDR3: TGTGCCAGCATCACGGCGGGATCATTCAATGAGCAGTTCTTC. Its protein product is CASITAGSFNEQFF. Supplemented by reference TRBV28 and TRBJ2-1, the full variable domain reads DVKVTQSSRYLVKRTGEKVFLECVQDMDHENMFWYRQDPGLGLRLIYFSYDVKMKEKGDIPEGYSVSREKKERFSLILESASTNQTSMYLCASITAGSFNEQFFGPGTRLTVL.

This clonotype has a handful of counts. The chain recombines TRBV5-1 with TRBJ2-5; D is unresolved. Per the germline V gene, CDR1 is SGHRS and CDR2 is YFSETQ. The CDR3 sequence is 13 residues long. Deletions cut 6 bases from V and 1 base from J, with 10 bases between. Written as DNA, the CDR3 is TGCGCCAGCACCGTCGGTTCCCAAGAGACCCAGTACTTC. As protein: CASTVGSQETQYF.

The genes are TRBV29-1 and TRBJ1-2; D possibly corresponds to TRBD1 (6 bases). This CDR3 contains 12 residues. V was cut by 7 bases and J by 4 bases, with 13 bases left in between. Germline V gene lookup returns CDR1 SQVTM and CDR2 ANQGSEA. In DNA, the CDR3 is TGCAGCGGGAAAACAGGGCTCTATGGCTACACCTTC. It codes for CSGKTGLYGYTF.

The chain links TRBV29-1 to TRBJ2-1; 9 nucleotides agree with TRBD2. Germline CDR1 is SQVTM and CDR2 is ANQGSEA. Trimming removed 7 bases from V and 8 bases from J; junction bases left unmatched: 9. The CDR3 spans 13 residues. CDR3 sequence reads: CSALAGAVDEQFF. DNA of the CDR3: TGCAGCGCCTTAGCGGGAGCGGTTGATGAGCAGTTCTTC.

The chain links TRBV6-2 or TRBV6-3 to TRBJ2-5; D may match TRBD1 or TRBD2 (5 bases each). This CDR3 spans 14 amino acids. CDR1 is MNHEY and CDR2 is SVGEGT in the germline V gene. Trimming removed 6 bases from V and 1 base from J, with 12 bases in between. Written as DNA, the CDR3 is TGTGCCAGCAGACGGGACGGCTCCCAAGAGACCCAGTACTTC. This sequence encodes CASRRDGSQETQYF.

This clonotype was detected only a few times. The chain has TRBV7-9 and TRBJ2-3; D perhaps matches TRBD2 (6 bases). CDR1 SEHNR and CDR2 FQNEAQ come from the germline V gene (reference sequence). The ends were cut back, 8 bases at V and 4 bases at J, with 22 bases in the middle. CDR3 length: 16 residues. The CDR3 region is CASPPPGEGGSDTQYF. In DNA form, the CDR3 reads TGTGCCAGCCCCCCCCCGGGAGAGGGAGGATCAGATACGCAGTATTTT. The whole variable domain, remainder taken from reference TRBV7-9 and TRBJ2-3, is DTGVSQNPRHKITKRGQNVTFRCDPISEHNRLYWYRQTLGQGPEFLTYFQNEAQLEKSRLLSDRFSAERPKGSFSTLEIQRTEQGDSAMYLCASPPPGEGGSDTQYFGPGTRLTVL.

This clonotype was seen many times. The CDR3 DNA reads as TGCAGCCTCCGGGGATCGGGCTCCTACAATGAGCAGTTCTTC. Translated: CSLRGSGSYNEQFF. V is TRBV29-1 and J is TRBJ2-1; TRBD2 might be the D (5 bases). CDR3 size: 14 residues. V shed 8 bases and J shed 0 bases, with 14 bases lying between them. The germline V gene has CDR1 SQVTM and CDR2 ANQGSEA.

This clonotype was observed a handful of times. This chain joins TRBV7-2 and TRBJ2-7, with D unclear. This CDR3 is built from 13 residues. V was shortened by 5 bases and J by 2 bases, with 10 bases between the two germline ends. Germline lookup yields CDR1 SGHTA and CDR2 FQGNSA. CDR3 sequence reads: CASSRDPPYEQYF. The CDR3 DNA reads TGTGCCAGCAGCCGCGACCCCCCCTACGAGCAGTACTTC.

The chain uses TRBV20-1 and TRBJ2-7; 7 bases fit TRBD2. V lost 5 bases, J lost 3 bases, and 10 bases stayed unmatched. CDR3 length equals 14 residues. The germline gives CDR1 DFQATT, CDR2 SNEGSKA (reference sequence). The CDR3 sequence: CSAPGGRGHYEQYF. As DNA, the CDR3 is TGCAGTGCTCCCGGGGGGAGGGGTCACTACGAGCAGTACTTC.

Regarding this clonotype: A read error is possible here, since a much larger clone lies one base away. V and J are TRBV6-6 and TRBJ2-1, with a possible D match to TRBD2 (5 bases). CDR1 MNHNY and CDR2 SVGAGI come from the germline V gene (reference sequence). This CDR3 comprises 15 residues. This CDR3 is CASRSSSYAYDEQFF. CDR3 nucleotide sequence: TGTGCCAGCAGATCTAGCTCGTATGCCTACGATGAGCAGTTCTTC.

This clonotype was seen more than once but under ten times. The chain links TRBV30 to TRBJ2-7; tentative D call: TRBD2 (5 bases). Trimming shortened V by 5 bases and J by 0 bases, and 8 bases separated the two germline ends. The germline V gene encodes CDR1 GTSNPN and CDR2 SVGIG (reference sequence). This CDR3 comprises 12 residues. As DNA, the CDR3 is TGTGCCTGGGGGAGAAGCTCCTACGAGCAGTACTTC. It specifies CAWGRSSYEQYF.

This clonotype occurred a few times. The chain employs TRBV7-9 and TRBJ1-5; D unresolved. V shed 6 bases and J shed 7 bases, with 16 bases lying between them. The CDR3 totals 14 residues. Germline loops: CDR1 SEHNR, CDR2 FQNEAQ (reference sequence). CDR3 nucleotides: TGTGCCAGCAGTCAAACAAATCAGAACCAGCCCCAGCATTTT. It encodes CASSQTNQNQPQHF.

This clonotype was seen more than once but under ten times. The rearrangement joins TRBV20-1 to TRBJ1-2; D remains unclear. CDR1 DFQATT and CDR2 SNEGSKA come from the germline V gene (reference sequence). The V gene lost 3 bases and the J gene lost 7 bases, with 12 bases spanning the gap. The CDR3 is 12 residues long. The CDR3 here is CSASRVSPGYTF. The CDR3 DNA reads as TGCAGTGCTAGCCGAGTTTCCCCTGGCTACACCTTC.